This T cell receptor beta chain was sequenced in a study of T cell responses to AZD1222 COVID-19 vaccine. A note on this clone: Its specificity is not known.

Clones were read by immunoSEQ multiplex PCR, and TCRdb kept only the in-frame ones, dropping some. Of about 110,000 clones in the sample, approximately 85% were seen once. V was clipped by 0 bases and J by 4 bases, with 13 bases between them. The CDR3 has 16 residues. Germline V gene data show CDR1 as MNHNS and CDR2 as SASEGT. Study-wide findings and caveats: Unmutated variant regions are reportedly targeted by nearly half of spike-specific TCRs.

Sequenced here: peripheral blood, sampled on day 0 of AZD1222 vaccination. The receptor comes from an adult in good health. The chain carries TRBV6-1 and TRBJ2-1, with D perhaps TRBD1 or TRBD2 (5 bases each). The chain's CDR3 is CASSEALGTEYNEQFF. The CDR3 DNA is TGTGCCAGCAGTGAAGCTTTAGGGACCGAGTACAATGAGCAGTTCTTC.